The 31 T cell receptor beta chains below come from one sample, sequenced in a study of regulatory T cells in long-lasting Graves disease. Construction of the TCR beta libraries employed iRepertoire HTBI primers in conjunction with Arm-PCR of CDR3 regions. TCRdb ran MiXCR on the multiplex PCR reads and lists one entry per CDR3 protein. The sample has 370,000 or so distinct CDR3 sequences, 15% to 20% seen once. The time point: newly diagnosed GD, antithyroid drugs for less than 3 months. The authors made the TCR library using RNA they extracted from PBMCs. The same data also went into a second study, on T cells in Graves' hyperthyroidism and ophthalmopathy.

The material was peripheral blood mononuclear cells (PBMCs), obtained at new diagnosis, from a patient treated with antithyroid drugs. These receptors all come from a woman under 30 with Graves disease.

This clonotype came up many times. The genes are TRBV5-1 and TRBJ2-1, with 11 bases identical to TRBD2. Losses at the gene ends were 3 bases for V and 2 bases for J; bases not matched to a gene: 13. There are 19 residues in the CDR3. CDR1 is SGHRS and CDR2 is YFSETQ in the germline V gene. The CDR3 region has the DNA TGCGCCAGCAGCTCCCCAGGTAGGGCTAGCGGGGGGACCTACAATGAGCAGTTCTTC. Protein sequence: CASSSPGRASGGTYNEQFF.

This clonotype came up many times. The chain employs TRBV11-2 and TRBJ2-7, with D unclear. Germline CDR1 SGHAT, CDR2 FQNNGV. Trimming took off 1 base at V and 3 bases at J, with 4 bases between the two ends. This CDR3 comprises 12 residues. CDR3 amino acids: CASSLALYEQYF. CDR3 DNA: TGTGCCAGCAGCTTAGCTCTCTACGAGCAGTACTTC. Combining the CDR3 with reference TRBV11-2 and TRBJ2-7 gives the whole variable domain EAGVAQSPRYKIIEKRQSVAFWCNPISGHATLYWYQQILGQGPKLLIQFQNNGVVDDSQLPKDRFSAERLKGVDSTLKIQPAKLEDSAVYLCASSLALYEQYFGPGTRLTVT.

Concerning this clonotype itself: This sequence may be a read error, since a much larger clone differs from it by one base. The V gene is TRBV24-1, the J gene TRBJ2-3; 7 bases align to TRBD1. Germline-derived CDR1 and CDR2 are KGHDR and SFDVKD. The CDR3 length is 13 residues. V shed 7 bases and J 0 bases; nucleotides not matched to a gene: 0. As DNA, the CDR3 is TGTGCCACCAGGGACAGGAGCACAGATACGCAGTATTTT. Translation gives CATRDRSTDTQYF.

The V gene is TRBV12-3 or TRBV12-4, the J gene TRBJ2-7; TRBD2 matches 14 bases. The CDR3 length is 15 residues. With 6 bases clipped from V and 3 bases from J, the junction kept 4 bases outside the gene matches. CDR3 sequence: CASRGLAGANYEQYF. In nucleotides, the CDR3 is TGTGCCAGCAGGGGACTAGCGGGAGCCAACTACGAGCAGTACTTC.

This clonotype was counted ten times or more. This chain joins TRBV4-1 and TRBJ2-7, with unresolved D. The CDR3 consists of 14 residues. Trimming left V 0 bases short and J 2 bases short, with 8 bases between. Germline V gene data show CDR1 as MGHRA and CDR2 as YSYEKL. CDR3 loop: CASSQEQQAYEQYF. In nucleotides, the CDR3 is TGCGCCAGCAGCCAAGAACAGCAGGCCTACGAGCAGTACTTC.

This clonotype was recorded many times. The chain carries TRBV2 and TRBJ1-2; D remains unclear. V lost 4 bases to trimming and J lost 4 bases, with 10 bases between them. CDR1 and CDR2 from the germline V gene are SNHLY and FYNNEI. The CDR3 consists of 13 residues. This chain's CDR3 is CASSVDTSYGYTF. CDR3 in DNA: TGTGCCAGCAGTGTTGACACTTCCTATGGCTACACCTTC.

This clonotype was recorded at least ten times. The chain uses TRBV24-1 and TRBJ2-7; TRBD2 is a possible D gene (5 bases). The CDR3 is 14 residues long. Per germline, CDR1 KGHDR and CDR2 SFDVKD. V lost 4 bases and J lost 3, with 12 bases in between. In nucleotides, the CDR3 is TGTGCCACCAGTGACTCTGGACTCCTCTACGAGCAGTACTTC. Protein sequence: CATSDSGLLYEQYF.

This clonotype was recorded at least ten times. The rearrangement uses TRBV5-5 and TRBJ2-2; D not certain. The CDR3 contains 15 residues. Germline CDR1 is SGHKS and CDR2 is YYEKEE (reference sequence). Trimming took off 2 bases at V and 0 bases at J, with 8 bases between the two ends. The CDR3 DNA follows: TGTGCCAGCAGCTTTTATACCGCGAACACCGGGGAGCTGTTTTTT. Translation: CASSFYTANTGELFF.

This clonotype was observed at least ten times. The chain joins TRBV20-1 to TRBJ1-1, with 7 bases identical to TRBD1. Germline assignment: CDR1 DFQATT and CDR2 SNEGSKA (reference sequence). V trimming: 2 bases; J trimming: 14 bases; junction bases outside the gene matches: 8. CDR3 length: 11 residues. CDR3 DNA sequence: TGCAGTGCTAGATTTGACAGGGTATGGTTCTTT. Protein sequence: CSARFDRVWFF.

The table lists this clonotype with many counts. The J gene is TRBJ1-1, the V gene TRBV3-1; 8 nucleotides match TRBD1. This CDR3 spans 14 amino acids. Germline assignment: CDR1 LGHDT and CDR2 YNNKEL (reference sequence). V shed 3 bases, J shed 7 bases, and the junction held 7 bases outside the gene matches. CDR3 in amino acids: CASSHPGGAFEAFF. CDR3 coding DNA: TGTGCCAGCAGCCACCCAGGGGGCGCCTTTGAAGCTTTCTTT. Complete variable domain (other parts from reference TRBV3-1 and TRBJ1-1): DTAVSQTPKYLVTQMGNDKSIKCEQNLGHDTMYWYKQDSKKFLKIMFSYNNKELIINETVPNRFSPKSPDKAHLNLHINSLELGDSAVYFCASSHPGGAFEAFFGQGTRLTVV.

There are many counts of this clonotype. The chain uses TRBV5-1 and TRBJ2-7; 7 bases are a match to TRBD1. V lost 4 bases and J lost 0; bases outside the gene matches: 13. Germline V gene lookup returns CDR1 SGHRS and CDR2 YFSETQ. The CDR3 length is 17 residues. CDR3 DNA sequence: TGCGCCAGCAGCCCAAGTTTGACAGGGCGAAGCTCCTACGAGCAGTACTTC. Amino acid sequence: CASSPSLTGRSSYEQYF.

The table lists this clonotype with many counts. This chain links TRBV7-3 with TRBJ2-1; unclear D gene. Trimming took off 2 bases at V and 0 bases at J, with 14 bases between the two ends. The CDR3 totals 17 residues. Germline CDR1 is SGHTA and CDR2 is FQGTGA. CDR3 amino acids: CASSLGRPSSSYNEQFF. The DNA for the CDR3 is TGTGCCAGCAGCTTAGGACGGCCCTCCAGCTCCTACAATGAGCAGTTCTTC.

CDR3 sequence reads: CASSTGFGGYTF. In nucleotides, the CDR3 is TGTGCCAGCAGCACAGGGTTCGGCGGCTACACCTTC. The V gene is TRBV6-1, the J gene TRBJ1-2, with a tentative D call TRBD1 (6 bases). The CDR3 spans 12 residues. Germline CDR1 reads MNHNS; CDR2 reads SASEGT. V was clipped by 6 bases and J by 8 bases, with 13 bases between them.

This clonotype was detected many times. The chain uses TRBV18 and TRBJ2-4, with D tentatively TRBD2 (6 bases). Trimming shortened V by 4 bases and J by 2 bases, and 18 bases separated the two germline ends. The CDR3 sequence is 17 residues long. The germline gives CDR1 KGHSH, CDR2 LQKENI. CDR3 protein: CASSLDPAGPPKNIQYF. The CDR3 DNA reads TGTGCCAGCTCACTAGATCCTGCGGGACCGCCCAAAAACATTCAGTACTTC.

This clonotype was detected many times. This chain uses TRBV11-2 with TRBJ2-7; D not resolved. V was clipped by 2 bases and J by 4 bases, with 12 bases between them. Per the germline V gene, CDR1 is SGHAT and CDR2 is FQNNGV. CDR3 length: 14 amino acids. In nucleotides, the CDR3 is TGTGCCAGCAGCTTAAATCCCCTTAGGTACGAGCAGTACTTC. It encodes CASSLNPLRYEQYF.

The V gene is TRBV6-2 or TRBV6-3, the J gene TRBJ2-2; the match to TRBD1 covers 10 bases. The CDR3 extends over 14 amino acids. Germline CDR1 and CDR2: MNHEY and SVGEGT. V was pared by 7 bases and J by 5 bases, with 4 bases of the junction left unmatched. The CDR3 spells CASNDRGQTGELFF. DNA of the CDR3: TGTGCCAGCAATGACAGGGGGCAGACCGGGGAGCTGTTTTTT.

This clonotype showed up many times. The CDR3 loop reads CASSLQGANSNQPQHF. Here the CDR3 DNA reads TGTGCCAGCAGTTTACAGGGAGCAAATAGCAATCAGCCCCAGCATTTT. This chain connects TRBV28 to TRBJ1-5; TRBD1 might be the D (5 bases). Trimming pared 2 bases from V and 0 bases from J, leaving 11 bases between. The CDR3 is made up of 16 amino acids. Germline V gene data show CDR1 as MDHEN and CDR2 as SYDVKM. The whole variable domain, filled in from reference TRBV28 and TRBJ1-5, reads DVKVTQSSRYLVKRTGEKVFLECVQDMDHENMFWYRQDPGLGLRLIYFSYDVKMKEKGDIPEGYSVSREKKERFSLILESASTNQTSMYLCASSLQGANSNQPQHFGDGTRLSIL.

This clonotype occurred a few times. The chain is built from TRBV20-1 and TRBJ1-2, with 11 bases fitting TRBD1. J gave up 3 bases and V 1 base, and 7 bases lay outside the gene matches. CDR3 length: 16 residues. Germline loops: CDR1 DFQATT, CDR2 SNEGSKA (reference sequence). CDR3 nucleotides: TGCAGTGCTAGAGCTATTGGACAGGGGGCGGACTATGGCTACACCTTC. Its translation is CSARAIGQGADYGYTF.

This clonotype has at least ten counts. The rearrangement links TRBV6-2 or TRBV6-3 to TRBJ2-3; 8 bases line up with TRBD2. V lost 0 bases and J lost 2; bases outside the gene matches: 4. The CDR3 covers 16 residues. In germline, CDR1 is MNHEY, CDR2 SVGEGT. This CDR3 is CASSYSWREVTDTQYF. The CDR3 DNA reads TGTGCCAGCAGTTACTCGTGGCGGGAGGTCACAGATACGCAGTATTTT.

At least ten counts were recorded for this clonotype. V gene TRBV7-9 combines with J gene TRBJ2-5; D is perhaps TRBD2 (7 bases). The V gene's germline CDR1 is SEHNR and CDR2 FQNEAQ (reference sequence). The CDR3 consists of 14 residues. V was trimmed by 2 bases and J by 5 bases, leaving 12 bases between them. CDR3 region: CASSLRRGRETQYF. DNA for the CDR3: TGTGCCAGCAGCTTAAGGCGGGGGCGTGAGACCCAGTACTTC.

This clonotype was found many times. This chain's CDR3 is CASSLGTGTTYNEQFF. The CDR3 DNA sequence: TGCGCCAGCAGCTTGGGCACCGGGACTACATACAATGAGCAGTTCTTC. V is TRBV5-1 and J is TRBJ2-1; TRBD2 aligns across 7 bases. Germline V gives CDR1 SGHRS, CDR2 YFSETQ. V dropped 0 bases and J dropped 4; count of bases not matched to a gene: 7. The CDR3 has 16 residues.

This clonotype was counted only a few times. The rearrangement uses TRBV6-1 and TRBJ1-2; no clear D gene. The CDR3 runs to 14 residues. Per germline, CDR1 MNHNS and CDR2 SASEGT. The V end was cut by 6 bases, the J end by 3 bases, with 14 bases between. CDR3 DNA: TGTGCCAGCAGCCCCGCCCTATGGGACTATGGCTACACCTTC. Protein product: CASSPALWDYGYTF.

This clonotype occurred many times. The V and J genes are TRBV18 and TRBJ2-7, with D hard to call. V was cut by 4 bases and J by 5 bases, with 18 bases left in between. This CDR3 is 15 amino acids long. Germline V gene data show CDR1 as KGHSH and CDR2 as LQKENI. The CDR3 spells CASSLFGDARNEQYF. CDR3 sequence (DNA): TGTGCCAGCTCACTCTTTGGAGACGCGAGGAACGAGCAGTACTTC.

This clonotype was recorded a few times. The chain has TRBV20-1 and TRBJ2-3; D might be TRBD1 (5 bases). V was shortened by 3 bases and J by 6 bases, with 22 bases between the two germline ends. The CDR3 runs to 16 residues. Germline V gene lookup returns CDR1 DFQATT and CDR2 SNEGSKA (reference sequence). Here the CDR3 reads CSASPVSGQPGDTQYF. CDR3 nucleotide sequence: TGCAGTGCTAGTCCCGTGTCGGGCCAACCAGGGGATACGCAGTATTTT.

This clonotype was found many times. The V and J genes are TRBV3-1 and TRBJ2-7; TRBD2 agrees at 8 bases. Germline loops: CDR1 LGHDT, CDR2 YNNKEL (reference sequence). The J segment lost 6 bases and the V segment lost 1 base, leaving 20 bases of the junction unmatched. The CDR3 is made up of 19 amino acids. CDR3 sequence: CASSQVGRLAGLRMGEQYF. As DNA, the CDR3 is TGTGCCAGCAGCCAAGTTGGAAGGCTAGCGGGCCTGAGGATGGGCGAGCAGTACTTC.

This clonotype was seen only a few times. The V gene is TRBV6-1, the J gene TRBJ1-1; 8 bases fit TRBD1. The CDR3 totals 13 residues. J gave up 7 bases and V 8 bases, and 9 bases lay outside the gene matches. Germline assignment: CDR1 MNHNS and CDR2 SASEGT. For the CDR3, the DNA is TGTGCCAGCCTAGCAGGGGGCTCTTTTGAAGCTTTCTTT. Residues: CASLAGGSFEAFF.

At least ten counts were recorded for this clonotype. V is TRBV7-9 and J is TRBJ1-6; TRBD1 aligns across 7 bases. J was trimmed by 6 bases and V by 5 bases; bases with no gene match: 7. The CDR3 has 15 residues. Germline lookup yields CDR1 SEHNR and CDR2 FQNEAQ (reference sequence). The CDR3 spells CASSGGQALNSPLHF. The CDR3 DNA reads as TGTGCCAGCAGCGGAGGACAGGCCCTTAATTCACCCCTCCACTTT. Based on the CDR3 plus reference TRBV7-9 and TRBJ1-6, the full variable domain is DTGVSQNPRHKITKRGQNVTFRCDPISEHNRLYWYRQTLGQGPEFLTYFQNEAQLEKSRLLSDRFSAERPKGSFSTLEIQRTEQGDSAMYLCASSGGQALNSPLHFGNGTRLTVT.

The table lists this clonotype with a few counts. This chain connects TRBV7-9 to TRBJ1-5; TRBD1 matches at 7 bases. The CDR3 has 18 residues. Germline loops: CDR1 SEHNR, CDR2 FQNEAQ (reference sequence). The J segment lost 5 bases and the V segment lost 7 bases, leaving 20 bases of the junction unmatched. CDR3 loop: CASTQTTGAVRVDQPQHF. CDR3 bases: TGTGCCAGCACCCAGACCACAGGGGCGGTGCGTGTGGATCAGCCCCAGCATTTT.

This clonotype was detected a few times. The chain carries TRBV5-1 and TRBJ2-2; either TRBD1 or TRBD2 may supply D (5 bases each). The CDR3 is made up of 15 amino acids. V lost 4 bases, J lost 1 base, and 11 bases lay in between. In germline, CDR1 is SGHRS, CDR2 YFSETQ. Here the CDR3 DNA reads TGCGCCAGCAGCCTGGGACGTAAGAACACCGGGGAGCTGTTTTTT. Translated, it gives CASSLGRKNTGELFF. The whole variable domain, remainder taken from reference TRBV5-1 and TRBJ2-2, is KAGVTQTPRYLIKTRGQQVTLSCSPISGHRSVSWYQQTPGQGLQFLFEYFSETQRNKGNFPGRFSGRQFSNSRSEMNVSTLELGDSALYLCASSLGRKNTGELFFGEGSRLTVL.

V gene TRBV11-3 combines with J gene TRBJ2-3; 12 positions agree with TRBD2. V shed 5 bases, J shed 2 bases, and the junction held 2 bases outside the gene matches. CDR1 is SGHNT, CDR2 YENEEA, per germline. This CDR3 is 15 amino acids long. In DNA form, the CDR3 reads TGTGCCAGCAGCCCTAGCGGGGGGGACACAGATACGCAGTATTTT. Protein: CASSPSGGDTDTQYF. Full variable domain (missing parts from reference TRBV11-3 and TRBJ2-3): EAGVVQSPRYKIIEKKQPVAFWCNPISGHNTLYWYLQNLGQGPELLIRYENEEAVDDSQLPKDRFSAERLKGVDSTLKIQPAELGDSAVYLCASSPSGGDTDTQYFGPGTRLTVL.

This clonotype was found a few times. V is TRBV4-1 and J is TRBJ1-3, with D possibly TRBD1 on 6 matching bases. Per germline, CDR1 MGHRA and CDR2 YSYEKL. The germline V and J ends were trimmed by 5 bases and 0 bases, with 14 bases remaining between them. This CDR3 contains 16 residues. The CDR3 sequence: CASSSGTTSSGNTIYF. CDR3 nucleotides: TGCGCCAGCAGCTCCGGGACAACCTCCTCTGGAAACACCATATATTTT.